Included here is one TCR beta chain sequence, with context. The antigen remains unidentified. These data come from a study of shared clonotypes between healthy human individuals. Overall study context: Each donor contributed plates that comprised three CD4 naive, three CD4 memory, two CD8 naive and one CD8 memory. Study-wide results and caveats: Sorted-subset sequencing was shown by rarefaction to be incomplete despite large depth. Non-shared clonotypes had lower generation probabilities than clonotypes shared by all four sorted-subset donors.

CDR1 MDHEN and CDR2 SYDVKM come from the germline V gene. Trimming removed 6 bases from V and 2 bases from J; junction bases left unmatched: 3. The CDR3 length is 16 residues. The data were produced by immunoSEQ multiplex PCR, yet TCRdb's version contains in-frame clones alone and is incomplete. The table records hundreds of thousands of clones, about 96% of them present only once. CD4+ cells were split into CD45RA+ naive and CD45RA-negative memory subsets. This sequence was found in a woman aged 25 to 39 in good health. Sequencing input: naive CD4+ T cells sorted from blood. The subset here: CD45RA+ positively selected. V gene TRBV28 combines with J gene TRBJ2-1; 14 nucleotides match TRBD2. In DNA, the CDR3 is TGTGCCAGCAGAGGACTAGCGGGAGGAGCCTACAATGAGCAGTTCTTC. Translation gives CASRGLAGGAYNEQFF.